Below are 19 T cell receptor beta chains sequenced from a single sample in a study of blood T cell repertoires in COVID-19. Sequencing was performed with immunoSEQ multiplex PCR; in TCRdb, only in-frame clones are kept and a portion is missing. The table lists 250,000 or so clones, around 80% of them singletons. Sequenced input: peripheral blood. The receptors here all came from a woman aged 18 to 35 with acute or convalescent COVID-19.

This chain links TRBV12-5 with TRBJ1-5; D may be TRBD1 (5 bases). Germline V gene data show CDR1 as LGHNT and CDR2 as FRNRAP. The CDR3 sequence is 16 residues long. The CDR3 sequence: CAVSGGGTGGNQPQHF. In DNA form, the CDR3 reads TGTGCCGTAAGCGGAGGCGGCACGGGGGGCAATCAGCCCCAGCATTTT.

The chain joins TRBV6-6 to TRBJ2-7; D may be TRBD2 (6 bases). The CDR3 has 10 amino acids. V lost 8 bases, J lost 4 bases, and 6 bases lay in between. Germline V gene lookup returns CDR1 MNHNY and CDR2 SVGAGI (reference sequence). The CDR3 sequence is CASGRYEQYF. Here the CDR3 DNA reads TGTGCCAGCGGGAGGTACGAGCAGTACTTC.

The J gene is TRBJ1-2, the V gene TRBV4-3; TRBD1 agrees at 11 bases. There are 16 residues in the CDR3. Germline V gene data show CDR1 as LGHNA and CDR2 as YSLEER. Trimming took 1 base from V and 4 from J; bases not matched to a gene: 5. In nucleotides, the CDR3 is TGCGCCAGCAGCCAAGCCCGGACAGGGGGCGGCTATGGCTACACCTTC. Encoded protein: CASSQARTGGGYGYTF.

V is TRBV5-4 and J is TRBJ2-2; D is undetermined. Germline CDR1 reads SGHNT; CDR2 reads YYREEE (reference sequence). This CDR3 has 16 residues. The ends were cut back, 2 bases at V and 1 base at J, with 12 bases in the middle. For the CDR3, the DNA is TGTGCCAGCAGCTTTTCACTCGGTCAGAACACCGGGGAGCTGTTTTTT. Its translation is CASSFSLGQNTGELFF.

In its sample, this clone was seen once. This rearrangement joins TRBV11-2 to TRBJ2-7, with D maybe TRBD2 (6 bases). Germline lookup yields CDR1 SGHAT and CDR2 FQNNGV. CDR3 length: 18 amino acids. V was cut by 0 bases and J by 1 base, with 19 bases left in between. CDR3 residues: CASSLDAADGSSSYEQYF. CDR3 nucleotide sequence: TGTGCCAGCAGCTTAGATGCGGCGGACGGGAGTAGTTCCTACGAGCAGTACTTC.

This chain joins TRBV5-1 and TRBJ2-1; D may correspond to TRBD1 or TRBD2 (5 bases each). Trimming removed 4 bases at V and 9 bases at J, with 20 bases between. Germline assignment: CDR1 SGHRS and CDR2 YFSETQ. CDR3 length equals 15 residues. The CDR3 nucleotides are TGCGCCAGCAGCCTGGGAGATGGGGCAACTCGTGAGCAGTTCTTC. It is translated as CASSLGDGATREQFF.

The J gene is TRBJ1-6, the V gene TRBV28; 9 bases agree with TRBD1. V trimming: 3 bases; J trimming: 16 bases; junction bases outside the gene matches: 13. CDR3 length: 15 amino acids. Germline CDR1 reads MDHEN; CDR2 reads SYDVKM. The CDR3 nucleotides are TGTGCCAGCAGTTTGTCCGGGACAGGGACTAATTTTCTCCACTTT. Translating gives CASSLSGTGTNFLHF.

V gene TRBV13 combines with J gene TRBJ2-7; the D gene is possibly TRBD1 (6 bases). This CDR3 contains 14 residues. CDR1 and CDR2 from the germline V gene are PRHDT and FYEKMQ (reference sequence). Deletions cut 5 bases from V and 3 bases from J, with 14 bases between. The CDR3 DNA sequence: TGTGCCAGCAGCCCAGGGGACGGACACTACGAGCAGTACTTC. Translation gives CASSPGDGHYEQYF.

The V call is TRBV7-5, the J call TRBJ1-2. TRBV7-5 corresponds to a pseudogene. The CDR3 covers 15 residues. CDR3 protein: CARSLKLPREDGYTF. CDR3 in DNA: TGTGCCAGAAGCCTTAAATTACCCAGGGAGGACGGCTACACCTTC.

The chain employs TRBV24-1 and TRBJ2-7; 10 bases match TRBD2. Trimming removed 8 bases from V and 2 bases from J; junction bases left unmatched: 11. Germline CDR1 and CDR2: KGHDR and SFDVKD. The CDR3 sequence is 16 residues long. This CDR3 is CATNPLAGLFPYEQYF. For the CDR3, the DNA is TGTGCCACCAACCCACTAGCGGGACTTTTCCCCTACGAGCAGTACTTC.

The chain couples TRBV6-1 to TRBJ2-7; D perhaps matches TRBD2 (5 bases). The CDR3 runs to 14 residues. Per germline, CDR1 MNHNS and CDR2 SASEGT. V was pared by 2 bases and J by 4 bases, with 12 bases between. The CDR3 nucleotides are TGTGCCAGCAGTGAATTGGACGGGATTTACGAGCAGTACTTC. Protein product: CASSELDGIYEQYF.

The rearrangement uses TRBV7-9 and TRBJ2-6; 8 positions agree with TRBD2. CDR1 and CDR2 from the germline V gene are SEHNR and FQNEAQ (reference sequence). V trimming: 7 bases; J trimming: 4 bases; junction bases outside the gene matches: 12. The CDR3 spans 17 residues. The CDR3: CASTTRGGNGGANVLTF. For the CDR3, the DNA is TGTGCCAGCACCACCCGCGGGGGGAACGGCGGGGCCAACGTCCTGACTTTC.

This clone was counted only a few times. This chain joins TRBV4-3 and TRBJ1-6, with 9 nucleotides matching TRBD1. Losses at the gene ends were 6 bases for V and 6 bases for J; bases not matched to a gene: 6. This CDR3 has 15 amino acids. CDR1 and CDR2 (germline): LGHNA, YSLEER. DNA of the CDR3: TGCGCCAGCAGTCCCACAGGGGGCGTTAATTCACCCCTCCACTTT. Encoded protein: CASSPTGGVNSPLHF.

V usage is TRBV27 and J usage is TRBJ1-6; weak D call: TRBD1 (5 bases). Germline V gene lookup returns CDR1 MNHEY and CDR2 SMNVEV (reference sequence). This CDR3 is built from 15 residues. Trimming stripped 2 bases from V and 5 bases from J, with 10 bases between. The CDR3 is CASSLSFRDNSPLHF. CDR3 coding DNA: TGTGCCAGCAGTTTAAGTTTCAGGGATAATTCACCCCTCCACTTT.

The chain links TRBV19 to TRBJ1-5; TRBD1 agrees at 7 bases. The CDR3 totals 16 residues. Trimming took 3 bases from V and 7 from J; bases not matched to a gene: 12. CDR1 and CDR2 (germline): LNHDA, SQIVND (reference sequence). The CDR3: CASSIELGRGDQPQHF. CDR3 sequence (DNA): TGTGCCAGTAGTATTGAGCTGGGCAGGGGGGACCAGCCCCAGCATTTT. The full variable domain, in which reference TRBV19 and TRBJ1-5 provide the parts outside the CDR3, is DGGITQSPKYLFRKEGQNVTLSCEQNLNHDAMYWYRQDPGQGLRLIYYSQIVNDFQKGDIAEGYSVSREKKESFPLTVTSAQKNPTAFYLCASSIELGRGDQPQHFGDGTRLSIL.

The chain links TRBV14 to TRBJ1-1, with D perhaps TRBD1 (6 bases). Trimming removed 2 bases at V and 1 base at J, with 11 bases between. The length of the CDR3 is 15 residues. From germline, CDR1 is SGHDN and CDR2 FVKESK. DNA of the CDR3: TGTGCCAGCAGCCAACTTACAGGGCAGAACACTGAAGCTTTCTTT. This translates into CASSQLTGQNTEAFF.

The chain links TRBV19 to TRBJ2-7; 11 nucleotides agree with TRBD1. This CDR3 spans 17 amino acids. CDR1 and CDR2 (germline): LNHDA, SQIVND (reference sequence). The J segment lost 1 base and the V segment lost 3 bases, leaving 8 bases of the junction unmatched. CDR3 amino acids: CASSIGQGAVVSYEQYF. The CDR3 DNA is TGTGCCAGTAGTATCGGACAGGGGGCCGTGGTTTCCTACGAGCAGTACTTC.

V is TRBV27 and J is TRBJ1-1; 8 nucleotides line up with TRBD1. Germline V gene lookup returns CDR1 MNHEY and CDR2 SMNVEV (reference sequence). CDR3 length: 15 amino acids. The V and J ends lost 2 bases and 4 bases, in that order; junction bases with no gene match: 6. The CDR3 DNA sequence: TGTGCCAGCAGTTTAAGGGCCACAGGGGGCACTGAAGCTTTCTTT. It translates to CASSLRATGGTEAFF.

This chain joins TRBV19 and TRBJ2-5; D perhaps matches TRBD1 (6 bases). The germline V and J ends were trimmed by 1 base and 5 bases, with 14 bases remaining between them. The CDR3 has 15 amino acids. Germline CDR1 is LNHDA and CDR2 is SQIVND (reference sequence). In nucleotides, the CDR3 is TGTGCCAGTAGTATAGGGGCAGGGGCCCTTGAGACCCAGTACTTC. It yields the protein CASSIGAGALETQYF.